This entry lists 8 T cell receptor beta chains sequenced from one sample in a study of Ad26.COV2.S vaccination and SARS-CoV-2 variants. Stated treatment: some 20 received Ad26.COV2.S at low or high dose, single or two shots; roughly five received placebo; per-sample allocation not given. The samples date from day 63 after the first vaccine or placebo injection. Sequencing was performed with immunoSEQ multiplex PCR; in TCRdb, only in-frame clones are kept and a portion is missing. The sample lists a few hundred thousand clones, 85% to 90% seen once, with 3.6% in the top ten. The input for sequencing was peripheral blood, taken in a trial of Ad26.COV2.S vaccine versus placebo. These receptors were taken from a person between 18 and 60 years old who received the Ad26.COV2.S COVID-19 vaccine or a placebo.

The rearrangement joins TRBV11-2 to TRBJ2-7; D may be TRBD1 or TRBD2 (5 bases each). The germline CDR1 and CDR2 sequences are SGHAT and FQNNGV. The CDR3 has 13 amino acids. The germline V and J ends were trimmed by 4 bases and 5 bases, with 12 bases remaining between them. The CDR3 sequence: CASSSGRSDEQYF. CDR3 coding DNA: TGTGCCAGCAGCTCGGGACGATCAGACGAGCAGTACTTC.

V and J are TRBV3-1 (or the pseudogene TRBV3-2) and TRBJ1-5, with D maybe TRBD1 (6 bases). The V end was cut by 2 bases, the J end by 9 bases, with 14 bases between. Germline V gives CDR1 LGHDT, CDR2 YNNKEL (reference sequence). This CDR3 has 14 residues. The chain's CDR3 is CASSQQGTKGPQHF. The CDR3 DNA reads TGTGCCAGCAGCCAACAGGGGACTAAGGGGCCCCAGCATTTT.

The V call is TRBV7-9, the J call TRBJ2-5; TRBD2 is a possible D gene (6 bases). The germline V and J ends were trimmed by 5 bases and 2 bases, with 24 bases remaining between them. Germline CDR1 and CDR2: SEHNR and FQNEAQ (reference sequence). This CDR3 region has 18 residues. The CDR3 is CASSPRSAKRASQETQYF. CDR3 coding DNA: TGTGCCAGCAGCCCCCGTAGCGCCAAGCGGGCCTCACAAGAGACCCAGTACTTC.

The chain joins TRBV19 to TRBJ1-1, with 7 bases matching TRBD1. The germline V gene encodes CDR1 LNHDA and CDR2 SQIVND (reference sequence). This CDR3 contains 13 residues. Trimming cost V 10 bases and J 2 bases; bases outside gene matches: 7. CDR3 residues: CATAQGRNTEAFF. As DNA, the CDR3 is TGTGCCACAGCACAGGGGAGAAACACTGAAGCTTTCTTT.

This rearrangement joins TRBV7-9 to TRBJ2-7, with 7 bases fitting TRBD1. The ends lost 6 bases at V and 5 bases at J; junction bases unmatched: 7. CDR1 is SEHNR and CDR2 is FQNEAQ in the germline V gene (reference sequence). The CDR3 consists of 13 residues. The DNA for the CDR3 is TGTGCCAGCAGACTCCAGGGGGAGAACGAGCAGTACTTC. It encodes CASRLQGENEQYF.

V and J are TRBV7-8 and TRBJ1-6; D uncertain. Germline V gives CDR1 SGHVS, CDR2 FQNEAQ. V shed 1 base and J shed 12 bases, with 28 bases lying between them. The CDR3 loop spans 19 amino acids. The CDR3 sequence is CASSLEFLGRYTEILPLHF. As DNA, the CDR3 is TGTGCCAGCAGCTTAGAATTTTTGGGGAGGTATACTGAGATTTTACCCCTCCACTTT.

This clone appeared many times. The chain has TRBV18 and TRBJ2-7; TRBD2 aligns across 7 bases. The CDR3 spans 14 residues. Germline V lookup: CDR1 KGHSH, CDR2 LQKENI. With 2 bases clipped from V and 5 bases from J, the junction kept 6 bases outside the gene matches. This CDR3 is CASSPTIAGDEQYF. The CDR3 DNA sequence: TGTGCCAGCTCACCAACAATCGCGGGGGACGAGCAGTACTTC.

This clone was detected once. The CDR3 nucleotides read TGTGCCAGCAGCTTGCAGTATACCGGGGGCCCAGAAGCTTTCTTT. Amino acid sequence: CASSLQYTGGPEAFF. V usage is TRBV7-2 and J usage is TRBJ1-1; tentatively, D is TRBD1 (6 bases). This CDR3 region has 15 residues. The germline V and J ends were trimmed by 3 bases and 8 bases, with 19 bases remaining between them. Germline V gene sequence: CDR1 SGHTA, CDR2 FQGNSA. The full variable domain, rest sourced from reference TRBV7-2 and TRBJ1-1, is GAGVSQSPSNKVTEKGKDVELRCDPISGHTALYWYRQSLGQGLEFLIYFQGNSAPDKSGLPSDRFSAERTGGSVSTLTIQRTQQEDSAVYLCASSLQYTGGPEAFFGQGTRLTVV.